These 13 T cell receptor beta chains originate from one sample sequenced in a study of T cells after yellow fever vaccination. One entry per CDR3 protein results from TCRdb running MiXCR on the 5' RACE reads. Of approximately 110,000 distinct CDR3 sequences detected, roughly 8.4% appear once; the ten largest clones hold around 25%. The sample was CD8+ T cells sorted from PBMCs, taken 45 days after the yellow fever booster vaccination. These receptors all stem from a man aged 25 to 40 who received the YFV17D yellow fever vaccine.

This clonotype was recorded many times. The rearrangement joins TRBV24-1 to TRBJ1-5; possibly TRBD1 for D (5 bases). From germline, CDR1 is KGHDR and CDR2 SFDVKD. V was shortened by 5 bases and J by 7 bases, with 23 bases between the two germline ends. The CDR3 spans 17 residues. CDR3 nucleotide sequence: TGTGCCACCAGTGCTTCAAGTCCGGGACGATTAGAGCAGCCCCAGCATTTT. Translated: CATSASSPGRLEQPQHF.

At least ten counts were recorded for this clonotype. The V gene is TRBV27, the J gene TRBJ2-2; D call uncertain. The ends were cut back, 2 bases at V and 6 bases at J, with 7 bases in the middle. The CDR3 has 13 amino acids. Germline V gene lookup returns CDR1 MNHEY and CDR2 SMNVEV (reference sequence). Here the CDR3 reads CASSLGAPGELFF. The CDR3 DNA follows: TGTGCCAGCAGTTTAGGAGCCCCCGGGGAGCTGTTTTTT.

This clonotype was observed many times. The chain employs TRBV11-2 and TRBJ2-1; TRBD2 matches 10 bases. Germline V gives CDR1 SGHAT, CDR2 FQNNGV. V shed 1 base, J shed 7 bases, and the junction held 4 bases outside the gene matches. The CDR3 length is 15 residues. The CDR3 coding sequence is TGTGCCAGCAGCTTAGTCAGGACTAGCGGTAATGAGCAGTTCTTC. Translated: CASSLVRTSGNEQFF.

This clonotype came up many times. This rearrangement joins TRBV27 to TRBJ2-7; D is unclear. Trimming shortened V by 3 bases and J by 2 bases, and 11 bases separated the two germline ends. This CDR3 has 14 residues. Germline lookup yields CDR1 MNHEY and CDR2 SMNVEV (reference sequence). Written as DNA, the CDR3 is TGTGCCAGCAGTTTGAGTGAACTTACCTACGAGCAGTACTTC. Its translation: CASSLSELTYEQYF.

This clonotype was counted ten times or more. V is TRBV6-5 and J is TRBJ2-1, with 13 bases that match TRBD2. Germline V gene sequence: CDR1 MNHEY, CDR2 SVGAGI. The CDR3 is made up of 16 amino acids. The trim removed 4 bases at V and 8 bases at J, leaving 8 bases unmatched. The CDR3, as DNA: TGTGCCAGCAGTTCCCCCGGGACTAGCGGGAAGGATGAGCAGTTCTTC. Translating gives CASSSPGTSGKDEQFF.

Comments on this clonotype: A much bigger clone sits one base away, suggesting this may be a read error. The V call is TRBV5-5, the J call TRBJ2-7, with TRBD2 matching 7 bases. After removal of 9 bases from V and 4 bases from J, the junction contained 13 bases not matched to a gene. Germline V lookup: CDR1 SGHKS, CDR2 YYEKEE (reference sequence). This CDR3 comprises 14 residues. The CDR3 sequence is CAIRLAGLGYEQYF. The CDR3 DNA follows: TGTGCCATCAGATTAGCGGGCTTAGGTTACGAGCAGTACTTC.

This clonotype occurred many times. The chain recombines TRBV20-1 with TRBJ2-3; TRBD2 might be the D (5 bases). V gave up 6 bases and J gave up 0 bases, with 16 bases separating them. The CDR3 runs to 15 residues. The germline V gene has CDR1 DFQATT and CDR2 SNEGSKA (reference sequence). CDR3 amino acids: CSATLSVISTDTQYF. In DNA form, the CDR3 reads TGCAGTGCAACCCTTAGCGTTATAAGCACAGATACGCAGTATTTT.

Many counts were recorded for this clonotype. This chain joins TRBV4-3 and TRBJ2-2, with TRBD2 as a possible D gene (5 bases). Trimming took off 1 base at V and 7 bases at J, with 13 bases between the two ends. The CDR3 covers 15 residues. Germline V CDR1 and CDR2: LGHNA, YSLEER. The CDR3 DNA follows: TGCGCCAGCAGCCAAGGGGTAGCGTGGGTCGGGGAGCTGTTTTTT. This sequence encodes CASSQGVAWVGELFF.

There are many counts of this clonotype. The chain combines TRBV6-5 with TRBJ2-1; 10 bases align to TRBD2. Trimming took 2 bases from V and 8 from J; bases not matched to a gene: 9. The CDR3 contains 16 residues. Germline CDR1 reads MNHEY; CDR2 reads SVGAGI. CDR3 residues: CASSYVAGGSGDEQFF. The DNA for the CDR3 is TGTGCCAGCAGTTACGTAGCGGGAGGCTCGGGGGATGAGCAGTTCTTC.

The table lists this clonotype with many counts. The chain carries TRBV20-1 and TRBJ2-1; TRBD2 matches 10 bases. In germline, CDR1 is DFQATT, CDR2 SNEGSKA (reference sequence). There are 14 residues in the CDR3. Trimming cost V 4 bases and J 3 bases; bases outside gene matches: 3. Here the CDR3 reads CSATGTSVYNEQFF. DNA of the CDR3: TGCAGTGCTACCGGGACTAGCGTCTACAATGAGCAGTTCTTC.

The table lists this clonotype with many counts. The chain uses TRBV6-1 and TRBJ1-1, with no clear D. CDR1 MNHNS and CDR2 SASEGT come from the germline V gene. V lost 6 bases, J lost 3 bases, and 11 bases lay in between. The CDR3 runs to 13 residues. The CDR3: CASSSTHDTEAFF. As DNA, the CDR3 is TGTGCCAGCAGCTCCACGCACGACACTGAAGCTTTCTTT.

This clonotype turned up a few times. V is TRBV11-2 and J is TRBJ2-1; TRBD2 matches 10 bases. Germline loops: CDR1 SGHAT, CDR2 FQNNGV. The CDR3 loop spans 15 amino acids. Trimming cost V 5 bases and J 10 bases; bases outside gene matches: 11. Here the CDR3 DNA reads TGTGCCAGCAGCCCTCTAGCGGGAGCCCCTCAGGAGCAGTTCTTC. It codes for CASSPLAGAPQEQFF.

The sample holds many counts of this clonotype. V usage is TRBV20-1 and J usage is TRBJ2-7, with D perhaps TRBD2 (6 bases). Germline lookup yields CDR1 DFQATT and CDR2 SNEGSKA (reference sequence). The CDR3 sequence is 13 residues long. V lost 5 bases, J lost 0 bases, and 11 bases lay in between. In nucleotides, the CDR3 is TGCAGTGCTTGGGGGGACTCCTCCTACGAGCAGTACTTC. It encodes CSAWGDSSYEQYF.